The 28 T cell receptor beta chains reported below all come from one sample, sequenced in a study of T cell responses to AZD1222 COVID-19 vaccine. The assay was immunoSEQ multiplex PCR, and TCRdb's table has in-frame clones only and misses some. Here the sample spans under 95,000 clones, 70% to 90% being singletons. The sample consisted of peripheral blood, taken 28 days after the second AZD1222 dose. Receptors originate from an adult who received the AZD1222 COVID-19 vaccine.

The V call is TRBV19, the J call TRBJ1-5, with 11 bases fitting TRBD1. Germline CDR1 LNHDA, CDR2 SQIVND (reference sequence). V trimming: 4 bases; J trimming: 7 bases; junction bases outside the gene matches: 9. The CDR3 has 16 residues. CDR3 bases: TGTGCCAGTAGTACTGAGGGACAGGGGGGTAGGCAGCCCCAGCATTTT. Amino acids: CASSTEGQGGRQPQHF.

This chain joins TRBV7-3 and TRBJ1-1; weak D call: TRBD1 (5 bases). V lost 4 bases and J 5 bases, leaving 11 bases between the germline ends. Germline-derived CDR1 and CDR2 are SGHTA and FQGTGA. The CDR3 is 13 residues long. The CDR3 region is CASSSPGGTEAFF. The DNA of the CDR3 is TGTGCCAGCAGCTCACCGGGGGGGACTGAAGCTTTCTTT.

The chain employs TRBV6-5 and TRBJ2-7; TRBD1 aligns across 7 bases. This CDR3 comprises 14 residues. Germline loops: CDR1 MNHEY, CDR2 SVGAGI. The junction had 8 bases not matched to a gene; V was cut back by 5 bases and J by 4 bases. The DNA for the CDR3 is TGTGCCAGCAGTACCCAACAGGGGTGGTACGAGCAGTACTTC. Amino acid sequence: CASSTQQGWYEQYF.

The rearrangement links TRBV7-9 to TRBJ1-3, with 11 bases fitting TRBD1. Germline loops: CDR1 SEHNR, CDR2 FQNEAQ (reference sequence). J gave up 8 bases and V 5 bases, and 5 bases lay outside the gene matches. This CDR3 has 14 residues. The CDR3 protein is CASSRGQGVHTIYF. Written as DNA, the CDR3 is TGTGCCAGCAGCCGGGGACAGGGGGTGCACACCATATATTTT.

The V call is TRBV5-6, the J call TRBJ1-4; no firm D call. The V end was cut by 2 bases, the J end by 4 bases, with 6 bases between. CDR3 length equals 13 residues. In germline, CDR1 is SGHDT, CDR2 YYEEEE. The CDR3 DNA follows: TGTGCCAGCAGCTTCCAGAGTAATGAAAAACTGTTTTTT. It yields the protein CASSFQSNEKLFF.

The chain employs TRBV9 and TRBJ1-5; D might be TRBD1 (5 bases). Trimming shortened V by 0 bases and J by 3 bases, and 10 bases separated the two germline ends. The germline gives CDR1 SGDLS, CDR2 YYNGEE. The CDR3 covers 15 residues. This chain's CDR3 is CASSVDGAINQPQHF. In nucleotides, the CDR3 is TGTGCCAGCAGCGTAGACGGGGCCATCAATCAGCCCCAGCATTTT. Full variable domain (outside the CDR3, taken from reference TRBV9 and TRBJ1-5): DSGVTQTPKHLITATGQRVTLRCSPRSGDLSVYWYQQSLDQGLQFLIQYYNGEERAKGNILERFSAQQFPDLHSELNLSSLELGDSALYFCASSVDGAINQPQHFGDGTRLSIL.

This rearrangement joins TRBV11-2 to TRBJ2-7; D gene ambiguous. The CDR3 contains 13 residues. Germline CDR1 is SGHAT and CDR2 is FQNNGV. Trimming took 1 base from V and 5 from J, leaving 9 bases between them. Here the CDR3 DNA reads TGTGCCAGCAGCTTAGCGTGGTCTGACGAGCAGTACTTC. The encoded protein is CASSLAWSDEQYF.

J is TRBJ2-1 and V is TRBV29-1; a possible D gene is TRBD2 (5 bases). In germline, CDR1 is SQVTM, CDR2 ANQGSEA. V was shortened by 7 bases and J by 5 bases, with 15 bases between the two germline ends. The CDR3 length is 13 residues. The CDR3 DNA reads TGCAGCGCTGCGGAAGGGAGCCACAATGAGCAGTTCTTC. This codes for CSAAEGSHNEQFF.

This rearrangement joins TRBV29-1 to TRBJ2-7; 8 bases map to TRBD2. Losses at the gene ends were 4 bases for V and 4 bases for J; bases not matched to a gene: 12. The CDR3 is 15 amino acids. Germline V CDR1 and CDR2: SQVTM, ANQGSEA. The CDR3 nucleotides read TGCAGCGTTGGGCCCCCGGGGGGGGGTGGGTACGAGCAGTACTTC. Translating gives CSVGPPGGGGYEQYF.

The V gene is TRBV19, the J gene TRBJ1-1, with D possibly matching TRBD1 (5 bases). The CDR3 length is 16 residues. The germline V gene has CDR1 LNHDA and CDR2 SQIVND (reference sequence). Between the trimmed V and J ends, which lost 5 bases and 4 bases, there was a span of 20 bases. DNA of the CDR3: TGTGCCAGTAGTTCTCGGGGCCCGAGGGGTGGCACTGAAGCTTTCTTT. Its protein product is CASSSRGPRGGTEAFF.

The V and J genes are TRBV10-3 and TRBJ1-1, with no clear D. Trimming removed 9 bases from V and 2 bases from J, with 13 bases in between. The V gene's germline CDR1 is ENHRY and CDR2 SYGVKD. The CDR3 length is 13 residues. CDR3 amino acids: CAITKTDNTEAFF. The DNA for the CDR3 is TGTGCCATTACAAAAACAGACAACACTGAAGCTTTCTTT.

This sequence joins TRBV20-1 and TRBJ2-5; no clear D. Germline CDR1 reads DFQATT; CDR2 reads SNEGSKA (reference sequence). With 7 bases removed from V and 3 bases from J, the gap between germline ends came to 6 bases. CDR3 size: 10 residues. The CDR3 DNA follows: TGCAGTGTCATAGAAGAGACCCAGTACTTC. Amino acids: CSVIEETQYF.

This clone appeared a single time. This rearrangement joins TRBV6-5 to TRBJ1-4; D remains ambiguous. V lost 9 bases and J lost 4, with 18 bases in between. The germline gives CDR1 MNHEY, CDR2 SVGAGI. This CDR3 comprises 15 residues. The CDR3 DNA is TGTGCCAGTCAAACGTTCGGGCGTTATAATGAAAAACTGTTTTTT. Its translation: CASQTFGRYNEKLFF.

The chain carries TRBV5-1 and TRBJ2-4; no clear D. This CDR3 comprises 15 residues. The ends were cut back, 3 bases at V and 0 bases at J, with 10 bases in the middle. The germline V gene has CDR1 SGHRS and CDR2 YFSETQ. Written as DNA, the CDR3 is TGCGCCAGCAGCTCACATATTTTAGCCAAAAACATTCAGTACTTC. It translates to CASSSHILAKNIQYF. The complete variable domain, with remaining parts taken from reference TRBV5-1 and TRBJ2-4, reads KAGVTQTPRYLIKTRGQQVTLSCSPISGHRSVSWYQQTPGQGLQFLFEYFSETQRNKGNFPGRFSGRQFSNSRSEMNVSTLELGDSALYLCASSSHILAKNIQYFGAGTRLSVL.

This clone was detected once. The chain is built from TRBV5-6 and TRBJ2-3, with 8 nucleotides matching TRBD2. In germline, CDR1 is SGHDT, CDR2 YYEEEE. Trimming cost V 0 bases and J 5 bases; bases outside gene matches: 5. The CDR3 is 15 amino acids. CDR3 sequence (DNA): TGTGCCAGCAGCTTGGTAAGCCTAGCGGGAGATACGCAGTATTTT. It yields the protein CASSLVSLAGDTQYF.

The chain has TRBV30 and TRBJ2-5, with D perhaps given as TRBD1 or TRBD2 (6 bases each). V was trimmed by 5 bases and J by 5 bases, leaving 9 bases between them. Germline V gene lookup returns CDR1 GTSNPN and CDR2 SVGIG (reference sequence). This CDR3 is built from 11 residues. CDR3 nucleotide sequence: TGTGCCTGGGGAGGGGGGGAGACCCAGTACTTC. Its translation: CAWGGGETQYF.

The CDR3 region has the DNA TGTGCCAGCAGCCCCCGGCCTTCCGGGACTAGCGGAGAAGAGACCCAGTACTTC. Its protein is CASSPRPSGTSGEETQYF. This rearrangement joins TRBV6-2 or TRBV6-3 to TRBJ2-5; 11 nucleotides agree with TRBD2. The germline gives CDR1 MNHEY, CDR2 SVGEGT. The CDR3 has 18 amino acids. V dropped 6 bases and J dropped 3; count of bases not matched to a gene: 15.

In this sample, this clone turned up once. The J gene is TRBJ1-1, the V gene TRBV2; D gene ambiguous. V dropped 4 bases and J dropped 0 bases, with 12 bases sitting between them. CDR1 and CDR2 from the germline V gene are SNHLY and FYNNEI. This CDR3 is built from 15 residues. CDR3 nucleotides: TGTGCCAGCAGTGTAGAAGAAGTACTGAACACTGAAGCTTTCTTT. It translates to CASSVEEVLNTEAFF. Together with reference TRBV2 and TRBJ1-1, the CDR3 gives the full variable domain: EPEVTQTPSHQVTQMGQEVILRCVPISNHLYFYWYRQILGQKVEFLVSFYNNEISEKSEIFDDQFSVERPDGSNFTLKIRSTKLEDSAMYFCASSVEEVLNTEAFFGQGTRLTVV.

This clone has more than one count but fewer than ten. The sample has other DNA sequences that encode this CDR3 too. V is TRBV9 and J is TRBJ1-6, with TRBD1 identical over 8 bases. Germline lookup yields CDR1 SGDLS and CDR2 YYNGEE. CDR3 length: 15 residues. V lost 3 bases, J lost 7 bases, and 6 bases stayed unmatched. CDR3 sequence reads: CASSAGQGGNSPLHF. DNA for the CDR3: TGTGCCAGCAGCGCTGGACAGGGAGGGAATTCACCCCTCCACTTT. Full variable domain (rest looked up from reference TRBV9 and TRBJ1-6): DSGVTQTPKHLITATGQRVTLRCSPRSGDLSVYWYQQSLDQGLQFLIQYYNGEERAKGNILERFSAQQFPDLHSELNLSSLELGDSALYFCASSAGQGGNSPLHFGNGTRLTVT.

This clone is a singleton in its sample. This chain links TRBV2 with TRBJ2-3; D is perhaps TRBD2 (5 bases). V dropped 4 bases and J dropped 2 bases, with 10 bases sitting between them. Looked up from germline, CDR1 is SNHLY and CDR2 is FYNNEI. This CDR3 has 14 residues. The CDR3 region is CASSAAVSTDTQYF. In DNA, the CDR3 is TGTGCCAGCAGTGCAGCGGTGTCCACAGATACGCAGTATTTT.

A single count supports this clone. The chain carries TRBV7-2 and TRBJ2-7, with no clear D. This CDR3 is built from 13 residues. V was clipped by 5 bases and J by 3 bases, with 11 bases between them. The germline gives CDR1 SGHTA, CDR2 FQGNSA. CDR3 loop: CASSPQVGYEQYF. The CDR3 bases are TGTGCCAGCAGCCCACAAGTAGGCTACGAGCAGTACTTC.

The rearrangement links TRBV29-1 to TRBJ2-1; 10 nucleotides agree with TRBD1. The CDR3 runs 20 residues. The V gene end was trimmed by 4 bases and the J gene end by 6 bases; junction bases not matched to a gene: 24. Germline CDR1 reads SQVTM; CDR2 reads ANQGSEA. This CDR3 reads CSVGKTGGFGPSFVVNEQFF. CDR3 nucleotides: TGCAGCGTTGGAAAGACAGGGGGCTTTGGTCCCTCGTTCGTGGTCAATGAGCAGTTCTTC.

The gene calls are TRBV7-9 and TRBJ2-4; D is unclear. The CDR3 runs 15 residues. Deletions cut 0 bases from V and 0 bases from J, with 6 bases between. Germline loops: CDR1 SEHNR, CDR2 FQNEAQ (reference sequence). CDR3 DNA sequence: TGTGCCAGCAGCTTAGCAGGGTTAGCCAAAAACATTCAGTACTTC. This translates into CASSLAGLAKNIQYF.

V gene TRBV5-1 combines with J gene TRBJ2-7, with 7 bases matching TRBD2. V was clipped by 4 bases and J by 3 bases; unmatched bases: 13. There are 16 residues in the CDR3. The germline V gene encodes CDR1 SGHRS and CDR2 YFSETQ. The CDR3 DNA reads TGCGCCAGCAGCCCCGGCCTGAGGGACTACTTCTACGAGCAGTACTTC. Its protein product is CASSPGLRDYFYEQYF.

The gene calls are TRBV11-2 and TRBJ2-5; the match to TRBD2 covers 10 bases. CDR3 length: 16 residues. In germline, CDR1 is SGHAT, CDR2 FQNNGV. Germline trimming cut 4 bases from V and 5 bases from J; bases unmatched to any gene: 10. Written as DNA, the CDR3 is TGTGCCAGCAGCTCCCCCCGGCTAGCGGGAGAGGAGACCCAGTACTTC. Protein product: CASSSPRLAGEETQYF.

The chain joins TRBV7-2 to TRBJ2-7; 9 nucleotides match TRBD2. V lost 1 base, J lost 2 bases, and 6 bases stayed unmatched. Germline values: CDR1 SGHTA, CDR2 FQGNSA. The CDR3 totals 16 residues. The CDR3 sequence: CASSLEGASGTYEQYF. CDR3 sequence (DNA): TGTGCCAGCAGCTTAGAGGGGGCTAGCGGGACCTACGAGCAGTACTTC.

The chain is built from TRBV19 and TRBJ1-3; D gene unclear. Germline V gene sequence: CDR1 LNHDA, CDR2 SQIVND (reference sequence). The CDR3 length is 19 residues. The V end lost 3 bases, the J end lost 3 bases, and 24 bases lay between the germline ends. CDR3 nucleotide sequence: TGTGCCAGTAGTATCTCGGCGTATCAACGGCGACCGGGTGGAAACACCATATATTTT. It specifies CASSISAYQRRPGGNTIYF. The variable domain in full, with the rest retrieved from reference TRBV19 and TRBJ1-3, is DGGITQSPKYLFRKEGQNVTLSCEQNLNHDAMYWYRQDPGQGLRLIYYSQIVNDFQKGDIAEGYSVSREKKESFPLTVTSAQKNPTAFYLCASSISAYQRRPGGNTIYFGEGSWLTVV.

The chain uses TRBV11-1 and TRBJ2-1; D is perhaps TRBD2 (6 bases). Germline V CDR1 and CDR2: SGHAT, FQDESV (reference sequence). This CDR3 contains 16 residues. V lost 3 bases and J 0 bases, leaving 12 bases between the germline ends. The DNA of the CDR3 is TGTGCCAGCAGCTTTAGTGGGGGGAGCTCCTACAATGAGCAGTTCTTC. Translating gives CASSFSGGSSYNEQFF.